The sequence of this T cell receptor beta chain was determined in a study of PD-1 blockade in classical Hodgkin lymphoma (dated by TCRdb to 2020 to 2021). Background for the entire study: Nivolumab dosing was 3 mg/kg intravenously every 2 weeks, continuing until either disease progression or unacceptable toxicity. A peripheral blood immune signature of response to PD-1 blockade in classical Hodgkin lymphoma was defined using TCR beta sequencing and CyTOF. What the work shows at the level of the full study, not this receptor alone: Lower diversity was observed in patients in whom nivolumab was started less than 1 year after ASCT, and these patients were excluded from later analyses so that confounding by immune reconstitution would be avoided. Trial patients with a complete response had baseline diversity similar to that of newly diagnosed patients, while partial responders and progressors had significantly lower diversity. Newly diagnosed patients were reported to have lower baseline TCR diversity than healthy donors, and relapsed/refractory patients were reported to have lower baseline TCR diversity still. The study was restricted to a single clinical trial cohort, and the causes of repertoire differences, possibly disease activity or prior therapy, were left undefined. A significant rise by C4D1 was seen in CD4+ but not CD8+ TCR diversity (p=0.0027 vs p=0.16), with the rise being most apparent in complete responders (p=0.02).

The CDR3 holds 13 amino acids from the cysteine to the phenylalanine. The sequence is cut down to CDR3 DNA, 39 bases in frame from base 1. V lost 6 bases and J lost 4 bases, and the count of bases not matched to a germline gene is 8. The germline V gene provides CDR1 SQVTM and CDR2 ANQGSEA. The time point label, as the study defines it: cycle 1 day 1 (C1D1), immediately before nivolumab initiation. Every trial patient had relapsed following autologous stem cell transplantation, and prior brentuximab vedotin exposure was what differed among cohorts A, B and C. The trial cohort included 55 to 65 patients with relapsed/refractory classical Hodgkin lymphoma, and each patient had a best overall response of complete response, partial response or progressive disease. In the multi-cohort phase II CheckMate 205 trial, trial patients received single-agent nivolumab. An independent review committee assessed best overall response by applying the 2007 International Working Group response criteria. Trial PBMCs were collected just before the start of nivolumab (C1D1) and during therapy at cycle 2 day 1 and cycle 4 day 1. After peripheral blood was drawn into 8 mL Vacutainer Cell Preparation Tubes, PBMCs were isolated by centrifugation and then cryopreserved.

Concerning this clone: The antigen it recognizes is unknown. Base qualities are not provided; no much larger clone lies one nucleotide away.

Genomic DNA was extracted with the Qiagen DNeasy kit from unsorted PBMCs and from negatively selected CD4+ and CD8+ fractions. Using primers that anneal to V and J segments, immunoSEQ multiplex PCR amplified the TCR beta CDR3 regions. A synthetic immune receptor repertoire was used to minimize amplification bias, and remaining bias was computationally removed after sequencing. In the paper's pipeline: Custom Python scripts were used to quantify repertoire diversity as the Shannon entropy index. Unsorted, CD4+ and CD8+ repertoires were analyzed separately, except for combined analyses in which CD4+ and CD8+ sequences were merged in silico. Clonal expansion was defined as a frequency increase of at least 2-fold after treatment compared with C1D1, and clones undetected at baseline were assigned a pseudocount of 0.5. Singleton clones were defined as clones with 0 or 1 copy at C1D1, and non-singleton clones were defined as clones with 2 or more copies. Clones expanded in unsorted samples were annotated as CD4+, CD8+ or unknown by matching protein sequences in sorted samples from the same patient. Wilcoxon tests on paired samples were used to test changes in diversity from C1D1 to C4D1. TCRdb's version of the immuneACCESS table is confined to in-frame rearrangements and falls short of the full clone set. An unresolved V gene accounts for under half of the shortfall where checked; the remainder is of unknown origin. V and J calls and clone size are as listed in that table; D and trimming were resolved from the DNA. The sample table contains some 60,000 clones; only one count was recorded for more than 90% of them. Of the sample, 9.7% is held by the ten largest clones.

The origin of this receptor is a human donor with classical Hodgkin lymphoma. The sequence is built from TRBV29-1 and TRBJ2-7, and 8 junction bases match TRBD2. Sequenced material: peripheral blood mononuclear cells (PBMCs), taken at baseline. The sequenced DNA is TGCAGCGTGTCCGGGGGACTAGAATACGAGCAGTACTTC. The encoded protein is CSVSGGLEYEQYF.